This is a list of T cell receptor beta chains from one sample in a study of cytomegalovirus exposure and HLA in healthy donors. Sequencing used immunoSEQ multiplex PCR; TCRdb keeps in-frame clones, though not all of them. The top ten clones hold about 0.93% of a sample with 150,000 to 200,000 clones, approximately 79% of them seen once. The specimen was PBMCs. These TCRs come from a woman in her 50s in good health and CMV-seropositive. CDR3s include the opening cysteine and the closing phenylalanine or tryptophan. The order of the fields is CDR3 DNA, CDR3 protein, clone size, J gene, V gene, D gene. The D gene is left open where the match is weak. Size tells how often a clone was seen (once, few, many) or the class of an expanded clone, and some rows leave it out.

CDR3nt: TGTGCCAGCAGCCCGGGTGTGAGAACTGAAGCTTTCTTT
CDR3aa: CASSPGVRTEAFF
abundance: .
j_gene: TRBJ1-1
v_gene: TRBV11-2
d_gene: .

CDR3nt: TGTGCCAGCGGTTTACCAGGCCGCGAGCAGTACTTC
CDR3aa: CASGLPGREQYF
abundance: few
j_gene: TRBJ2-7
v_gene: TRBV6-5
d_gene: .

CDR3nt: TGCGCCAGCAGGTCCGGGACAGGGGGGGGGAACACTGAAGCTTTCTTT
CDR3aa: CASRSGTGGGNTEAFF
abundance: .
j_gene: TRBJ1-1
v_gene: TRBV5-1
d_gene: TRBD1

CDR3nt: TGTGCCAGCAGCACAGGGGAGTCTAATGAAAAACTGTTTTTT
CDR3aa: CASSTGESNEKLFF
abundance: .
j_gene: TRBJ1-4
v_gene: TRBV13
d_gene: TRBD1

CDR3nt: TGTGCCAGCAGCTTCACAGGGGTAAACACTGAAGCTTTCTTT
CDR3aa: CASSFTGVNTEAFF
abundance: .
j_gene: TRBJ1-1
v_gene: TRBV5-4
d_gene: TRBD1

CDR3nt: TGTGCCAGCTCTTTGTTCGGGGAAGATACGCAGTATTTT
CDR3aa: CASSLFGEDTQYF
abundance: .
j_gene: TRBJ2-3
v_gene: TRBV9
d_gene: .

CDR3nt: TGTGCCAGCAGTGCAAAAACAGGGGGGAGTTATGGCTACACCTTC
CDR3aa: CASSAKTGGSYGYTF
abundance: .
j_gene: TRBJ1-2
v_gene: TRBV28
d_gene: TRBD1

CDR3nt: TGTGCCAGCAGCGGCGACAGGGGCAATGGCTACACCTTC
CDR3aa: CASSGDRGNGYTF
abundance: .
j_gene: TRBJ1-2
v_gene: TRBV2
d_gene: TRBD1

CDR3nt: TGTGCCAGCAGCCCTCCCGGAGGTTCACCCCTCCACTTT
CDR3aa: CASSPPGGSPLHF
abundance: .
j_gene: TRBJ1-6
v_gene: TRBV6-6
d_gene: .

CDR3nt: TGCGCCAGCAGCTTGGATTTCAGCGGGGGTCCTAACGAGCAGTTCTTC
CDR3aa: CASSLDFSGGPNEQFF
abundance: .
j_gene: TRBJ2-1
v_gene: TRBV5-1
d_gene: TRBD2

CDR3nt: TGTGCCAGCAGTTTATTGGGGGGAAACTATGGCTACACCTTC
CDR3aa: CASSLLGGNYGYTF
abundance: few
j_gene: TRBJ1-2
v_gene: TRBV28
d_gene: .

CDR3nt: TGTGCCAGCAGCTTAGAGTCCGGCGGCGAGCAGTTCTTC
CDR3aa: CASSLESGGEQFF
abundance: .
j_gene: TRBJ2-1
v_gene: TRBV7-9
d_gene: .

CDR3nt: TGTGCCAGCAATCGTCAGGGAAACACTGAAGCTTTCTTT
CDR3aa: CASNRQGNTEAFF
abundance: .
j_gene: TRBJ1-1
v_gene: TRBV2
d_gene: .

CDR3nt: TGCGCCAGCAGCCAAGATGGGGCTATTTACAATGAGCAGTTCTTC
CDR3aa: CASSQDGAIYNEQFF
abundance: .
j_gene: TRBJ2-1
v_gene: TRBV4-3
d_gene: .

CDR3nt: TGTGCCAGCAGGGGGGACGGGGGATCCCGCAATGAGCAGTTCTTC
CDR3aa: CASRGDGGSRNEQFF
abundance: once
j_gene: TRBJ2-1
v_gene: TRBV2
d_gene: .

CDR3nt: TGTGCCAGCAGCCCCTCCTTGGGGGGGACAGCTTTCTTT
CDR3aa: CASSPSLGGTAFF
abundance: .
j_gene: TRBJ1-1
v_gene: TRBV6-6
d_gene: .

CDR3nt: TGTGCCAGCAGTTCGAGGTTTCTGTCTGGAAACACCATATATTTT
CDR3aa: CASSSRFLSGNTIYF
abundance: few
j_gene: TRBJ1-3
v_gene: TRBV28
d_gene: .

CDR3nt: TGTGCCATCAGCGTAAAAAAGTCGACAGGTTCTAAGGCCTTC
CDR3aa: CAISVKKSTGSKAF
abundance: few
j_gene: TRBJ1-2
v_gene: TRBV10-3
d_gene: .

CDR3nt: TGCGCCAGCAGCCAAGAGGCTTCAGATACGCAGTATTTT
CDR3aa: CASSQEASDTQYF
abundance: .
j_gene: TRBJ2-3
v_gene: TRBV4-3
d_gene: .

CDR3nt: TGTGCCAGCAGCGGATCAGGTCTTGGCTATGGCTACACCTTC
CDR3aa: CASSGSGLGYGYTF
abundance: .
j_gene: TRBJ1-2
v_gene: TRBV9
d_gene: .

CDR3nt: TGCAGTGCTATTTCCCCTGGGGCCCAATACTTC
CDR3aa: CSAISPGAQYF
abundance: .
j_gene: TRBJ2-7
v_gene: TRBV20-1
d_gene: .

CDR3nt: TGTGCCAGCACTTCCCCCGGGAACACTGAAGCTTTCTTT
CDR3aa: CASTSPGNTEAFF
abundance: .
j_gene: TRBJ1-1
v_gene: TRBV6-5
d_gene: .

CDR3nt: TGCGCCAGCAGCGACACACTTTATGGCTACACCTTC
CDR3aa: CASSDTLYGYTF
abundance: .
j_gene: TRBJ1-2
v_gene: TRBV5-1
d_gene: .

CDR3nt: TGTGCCTTGGACAGACGATTGAACACTGAAGCTTTCTTT
CDR3aa: CALDRRLNTEAFF
abundance: few
j_gene: TRBJ1-1
v_gene: TRBV30
d_gene: .

CDR3nt: TGTGCCAGCAGACCGGGACAGGGGGCTTATGGGGAGCTGTTTTTT
CDR3aa: CASRPGQGAYGELFF
abundance: .
j_gene: TRBJ2-2
v_gene: TRBV6-6
d_gene: TRBD1

CDR3nt: TGCGCCAGCAGCCAAGAGGTCGGGGGGTACAATGAGCAGTTCTTC
CDR3aa: CASSQEVGGYNEQFF
abundance: .
j_gene: TRBJ2-1
v_gene: TRBV4-3
d_gene: TRBD2

CDR3nt: TGTGCCAGCAGTTACCTTACCCGCCGGGACGAGCAGTACTTC
CDR3aa: CASSYLTRRDEQYF
abundance: .
j_gene: TRBJ2-7
v_gene: TRBV6-9
d_gene: .